These 8 T cell receptor beta chains originate from one sample sequenced in a study of blood T cell repertoires in COVID-19. The data were produced by immunoSEQ multiplex PCR, yet TCRdb's version contains in-frame clones alone and is incomplete. The sample includes tens of thousands of clones, 75% to 90% seen only once; the top ten take 16%. Sequenced material: peripheral blood. The origin of the receptors is a woman aged 80 or older with active or convalescent COVID-19.

The chain uses TRBV4-3 and TRBJ2-1; the D gene is possibly TRBD2 (7 bases). Per the germline V gene, CDR1 is LGHNA and CDR2 is YSLEER. The CDR3 sequence is 17 residues long. V was trimmed by 1 base and J by 11 bases, leaving 24 bases between them. The CDR3 bases are TGCGCCAGCAGCCAAGGCTTGGGTCGGGGGGCGGTAGGGAAGCAGTTCTTC. Its protein product is CASSQGLGRGAVGKQFF.

This clone was seen just once. The rearrangement uses TRBV18 and TRBJ1-4; D not resolved. The CDR3 runs 17 residues. V lost 4 bases and J 2 bases, leaving 17 bases between the germline ends. Germline assignment: CDR1 KGHSH and CDR2 LQKENI. The CDR3: CASSLSQLAGTNEKLFF. DNA of the CDR3: TGTGCCAGCTCACTCTCCCAGCTAGCGGGGACTAATGAAAAACTGTTTTTT.

This chain joins TRBV18 and TRBJ2-7; D is uncertain. The CDR3 is 13 amino acids. Germline CDR1 KGHSH, CDR2 LQKENI. V was pared by 4 bases and J by 3 bases, with 10 bases between. CDR3 in amino acids: CASSQLTDYEQYF. DNA for the CDR3: TGTGCCAGCTCACAACTTACTGACTACGAGCAGTACTTC.

The V and J genes are TRBV4-1 and TRBJ2-1; possibly TRBD2 for D (5 bases). Trimming shortened V by 0 bases and J by 0 bases, and 12 bases separated the two germline ends. The germline V gene encodes CDR1 MGHRA and CDR2 YSYEKL. The CDR3 extends over 17 amino acids. CDR3 loop: CASSQDGGSTSYNEQFF. The CDR3 bases are TGCGCCAGCAGCCAAGATGGCGGGTCCACCTCCTACAATGAGCAGTTCTTC.

The J gene is TRBJ2-5, the V gene TRBV7-2; 9 bases line up with TRBD1. Trimming removed 1 base from V and 4 bases from J; junction bases left unmatched: 1. The CDR3 has 14 residues. In germline, CDR1 is SGHTA, CDR2 FQGNSA. Written as DNA, the CDR3 is TGTGCCAGCAGCTTAGGGACAGGGGCAGAGACCCAGTACTTC. Translation: CASSLGTGAETQYF.

The chain couples TRBV5-1 to TRBJ1-4; 8 positions agree with TRBD1. CDR3 size: 15 residues. CDR1 and CDR2 from the germline V gene are SGHRS and YFSETQ. V lost 0 bases, J lost 5 bases, and 3 bases stayed unmatched. This chain's CDR3 is CASSLDSGGNEKLFF. Written as DNA, the CDR3 is TGCGCCAGCAGCTTGGACTCAGGGGGCAATGAAAAACTGTTTTTT. The whole variable domain, filled in from reference TRBV5-1 and TRBJ1-4, reads KAGVTQTPRYLIKTRGQQVTLSCSPISGHRSVSWYQQTPGQGLQFLFEYFSETQRNKGNFPGRFSGRQFSNSRSEMNVSTLELGDSALYLCASSLDSGGNEKLFFGSGTQLSVL.

This rearrangement joins TRBV10-3 to TRBJ2-7; TRBD1 matches at 8 bases. The CDR3 length is 16 residues. CDR1 and CDR2 (germline): ENHRY, SYGVKD. The ends lost 3 bases at V and 5 bases at J; junction bases unmatched: 12. CDR3: CAISDQDRAGSNEQYF. The CDR3 DNA reads TGTGCCATCAGTGACCAGGACAGGGCTGGTTCCAACGAGCAGTACTTC.

The J gene is TRBJ1-1, the V gene TRBV5-1; possibly TRBD1 for D (6 bases). The CDR3 length is 15 residues. The germline V and J ends were trimmed by 2 bases and 0 bases, with 11 bases remaining between them. Germline loops: CDR1 SGHRS, CDR2 YFSETQ. For the CDR3, the DNA is TGCGCCAGCAGCTTAGTGTCAGGGGTGAACACTGAAGCTTTCTTT. Translating gives CASSLVSGVNTEAFF.